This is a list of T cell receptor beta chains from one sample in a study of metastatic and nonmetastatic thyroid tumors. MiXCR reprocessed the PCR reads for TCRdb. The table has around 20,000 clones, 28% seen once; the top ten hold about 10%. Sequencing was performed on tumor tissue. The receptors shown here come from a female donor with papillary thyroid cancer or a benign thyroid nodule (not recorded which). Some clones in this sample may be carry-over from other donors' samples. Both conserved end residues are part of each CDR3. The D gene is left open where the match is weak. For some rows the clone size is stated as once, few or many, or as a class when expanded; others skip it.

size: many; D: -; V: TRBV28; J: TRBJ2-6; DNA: TGTGCCAGCAACCGGGGACTGATCTCTGGGGCCAACGTCCTGACTTTC; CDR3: CASNRGLISGANVLTF
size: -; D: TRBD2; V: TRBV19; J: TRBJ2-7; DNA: TGTGCCAGTAGTCCCGGACTAGCTCCGGGCTACGAGCAGTACTTC; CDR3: CASSPGLAPGYEQYF
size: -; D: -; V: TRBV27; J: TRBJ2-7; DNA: TGTGCCAGCAGTTTTGACAGCTCCTACGAGCAGTACTTC; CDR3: CASSFDSSYEQYF
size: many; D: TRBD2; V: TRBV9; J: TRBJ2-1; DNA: TGTGCCAGCAGCGTAGGGATTGGAGCGGGAGGGAATGAGCAGTTCTTC; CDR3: CASSVGIGAGGNEQFF
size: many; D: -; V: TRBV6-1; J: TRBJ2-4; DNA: TGTGCCAGCAGTGAAGGATACATTCAGTACTTC; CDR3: CASSEGYIQYF
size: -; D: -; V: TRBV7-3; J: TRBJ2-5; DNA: TGTGCCAGCAGCATATATCCGGGCCCACAAGAGACCCAGTACTTC; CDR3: CASSIYPGPQETQYF
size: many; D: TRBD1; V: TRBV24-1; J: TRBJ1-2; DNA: TGTGCCACCAGGGGGACAGGGGGGCAGGATGGCTACACCTTC; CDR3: CATRGTGGQDGYTF
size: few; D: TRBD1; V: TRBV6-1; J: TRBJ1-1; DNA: TGTGCCAGCAGAACAGGGGATAACACTGAATCTTTCTTT; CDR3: CASRTGDNTESFF
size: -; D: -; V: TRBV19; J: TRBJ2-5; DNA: TGTGCCAGTAGGTATATGGGGGCCGTGAAAGAGACCCAGTACTTC; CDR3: CASRYMGAVKETQYF
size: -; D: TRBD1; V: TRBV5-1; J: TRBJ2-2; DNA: TGCGCCAGCACCCGGACAGGGCCCACCGGGGAGCTGTTTTTT; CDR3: CASTRTGPTGELFF